This T cell receptor beta chain appears in the sequencing data of a study of blood T cells in healthy people across ages. Regarding the study as a whole: Unsorted PBMCs blocked a conclusive comparison of naive and antigen-experienced cells. Across the age range, TCR beta diversity per million T cells fell in a roughly linear way.

The sample providers were healthy Caucasian people from Russia, aged roughly 6 to 95. Isolation yielded PBMCs, at least 7 million per sample, in every case. The germline V gene encodes CDR1 ENHRY and CDR2 SYGVKD. The CDR3 contains 13 residues. V was shortened by 4 bases and J by 3 bases, with 7 bases between the two germline ends. It was with a sample-barcoded 5' primer and a J-beta primer mix that a second PCR of roughly 7 to 12 cycles was run. TCRdb recomputed calls from the 5' RACE reads with MiXCR, one row per CDR3 protein. There are fewer than 2,000,000 distinct CDR3 sequences in the sample; 34% occur only once, and around 10% lies in the top ten. Points on this clonotype: Its antigen remains unknown.

Sequencing was carried out using blood. The chain employs TRBV10-3 and TRBJ1-5; D ambiguous. The source is a young woman in good health. CDR3 coding DNA: TGTGCCATCAGTGGGGGAATCAATCAGCCCCAGCATTTT. Its translation is CAISGGINQPQHF.